These 27 T cell receptor beta chains originate from one sample sequenced in a study of CD8 T cells in ankylosing spondylitis. Each CDR3 protein gets one entry after TCRdb re-called the 5' RACE reads with MiXCR. The profile shows fewer than 250,000 distinct CDR3 sequences, about 11% of them singletons. The sequenced sample consisted of blood, either unsorted or a sorted T cell fraction (not recorded which). The source is a male donor with ankylosing spondylitis or in good health (not recorded which).

Only one count was recorded for this clonotype. The rearrangement links TRBV2 to TRBJ1-5, with D possibly being TRBD1 (5 bases). Trimming took 6 bases from V and 4 from J, leaving 16 bases between them. The CDR3 has 15 residues. Germline V lookup: CDR1 SNHLY, CDR2 FYNNEI. The CDR3 spells CASRAVREGNQPQHF. The DNA of the CDR3 is TGTGCCAGCAGGGCGGTCAGGGAGGGTAATCAGCCCCAGCATTTT.

This clonotype was observed a few times. J is TRBJ1-5 and V is TRBV28; 9 nucleotides agree with TRBD1. This CDR3 is 16 amino acids long. V lost 6 bases and J lost 4; bases outside the gene matches: 10. The germline gives CDR1 MDHEN, CDR2 SYDVKM. CDR3 protein: CASSDPGQGGNQPQHF. As DNA, the CDR3 is TGTGCCAGCAGCGACCCGGGACAGGGAGGGAATCAGCCCCAGCATTTT.

As for this clonotype: A single base separates this from a much larger clone, so it may be a read error. V usage is TRBV3-1 and J usage is TRBJ1-2; 12 bases map to TRBD1. Germline assignment: CDR1 LGHDT and CDR2 YNNKEL (reference sequence). V lost 2 bases to trimming and J lost 10 bases; unmatched junction nucleotides: 8. CDR3 size: 15 residues. This CDR3 reads CASSQRDRGRDDYTF. The CDR3 DNA reads as TGTGCCAGCAGCCAACGGGACAGGGGGCGTGATGACTACACCTTC.

The V gene is TRBV7-9, the J gene TRBJ2-3; D unclear. Germline V gives CDR1 SEHNR, CDR2 FQNEAQ (reference sequence). V was pared by 4 bases and J by 5 bases, with 7 bases between. The length of the CDR3 is 12 residues. CDR3 DNA sequence: TGTGCCAGCAGCTCTTATAAAGATACGCAGTATTTT. Translating it yields CASSSYKDTQYF.

Concerning this clonotype: One base away lies a much larger clone, so this may be a sequencing read error. Because it lacks the conserved phenylalanine or tryptophan at the end, this CDR3 is likely a read error. The chain is built from TRBV3-1 and TRBJ1-3; D not resolved. The germline V gene has CDR1 LGHDT and CDR2 YNNKEL (reference sequence). With 0 bases removed from V and 0 bases from J, the gap between germline ends came to 9 bases. The CDR3 runs 16 residues. CDR3 DNA: TGTGCCAGCAGCCAAGACGCAGGAAGCTCTGGAAACACCATATATCTT. Translating it yields CASSQDAGSSGNTIYL.

This clonotype appeared a few times. The chain links TRBV5-6 to TRBJ1-1; 9 bases fit TRBD1. The germline CDR1 and CDR2 sequences are SGHDT and YYEEEE. Unmatched junction bases numbered 4, after V lost 6 bases and J lost 4 bases. The length of the CDR3 is 13 residues. The CDR3 here is CASTQTGGTEAFF. DNA of the CDR3: TGTGCCAGCACCCAGACAGGGGGCACTGAAGCTTTCTTT.

V gene TRBV5-6 combines with J gene TRBJ1-2; 7 bases match TRBD1. The V gene's germline CDR1 is SGHDT and CDR2 YYEEEE. There are 11 residues in the CDR3. The V and J ends lost 2 bases and 13 bases, in that order; junction bases with no gene match: 5. The DNA for the CDR3 is TGTGCCAGCAGCTTAGGACAGGCGCGCACCTTC. This codes for CASSLGQARTF. Together with reference TRBV5-6 and TRBJ1-2, the CDR3 gives the full variable domain: DAGVTQSPTHLIKTRGQQVTLRCSPKSGHDTVSWYQQALGQGPQFIFQYYEEEERQRGNFPDRFSGHQFPNYSSELNVNALLLGDSALYLCASSLGQARTFGSGTRLTVV.

The chain has TRBV28 and TRBJ2-7; the match to TRBD1 covers 8 bases. This CDR3 comprises 14 residues. Trimming removed 4 bases from V and 3 bases from J; junction bases left unmatched: 5. Germline V gives CDR1 MDHEN, CDR2 SYDVKM. CDR3 nucleotides: TGTGCCAGCAGTTCCCGACAGGGGTACTACGAGCAGTACTTC. Protein sequence: CASSSRQGYYEQYF.

This rearrangement joins TRBV24-1 to TRBJ2-4; 9 bases map to TRBD2. Per the germline V gene, CDR1 is KGHDR and CDR2 is SFDVKD. The V and J ends lost 4 bases and 6 bases, in that order; junction bases with no gene match: 6. The CDR3 extends over 15 amino acids. The CDR3 loop reads CATSDPRRGGNIQYF. In DNA, the CDR3 is TGTGCCACCAGTGACCCGCGGCGGGGGGGAAACATTCAGTACTTC.

This clonotype showed up many times. The chain couples TRBV18 to TRBJ1-1, with 7 bases lining up with TRBD1. The V gene's germline CDR1 is KGHSH and CDR2 LQKENI. The junction had 2 bases not matched to a gene; V was cut back by 0 bases and J by 4 bases. CDR3 length: 14 residues. The CDR3 nucleotides are TGTGCCAGCTCACCACCGGGACAGTTCACTGAAGCTTTCTTT. It codes for CASSPPGQFTEAFF.

The table lists this clonotype with a few counts. The CDR3 reads CASSWETSGVSYEQYF. As DNA, the CDR3 is TGCGCCAGCAGCTGGGAGACTAGCGGGGTCTCCTACGAGCAGTACTTC. The rearrangement uses TRBV5-1 and TRBJ2-7; 11 nucleotides align to TRBD2. Unmatched junction bases numbered 5, after V lost 3 bases and J lost 0 bases. CDR1 is SGHRS and CDR2 is YFSETQ in the germline V gene. CDR3 size: 16 residues.

The sample holds many counts of this clonotype. This chain links TRBV5-5 with TRBJ2-1; D perhaps matches TRBD2 (6 bases). V was cut by 4 bases and J by 4 bases, with 15 bases left in between. The length of the CDR3 is 15 residues. Looked up from germline, CDR1 is SGHKS and CDR2 is YYEKEE (reference sequence). The CDR3 is CASSRDAREYNEQFF. CDR3 bases: TGTGCCAGCAGCCGGGACGCACGGGAGTACAATGAGCAGTTCTTC.

J is TRBJ2-7 and V is TRBV3-1; 15 bases are a match to TRBD2. The germline gives CDR1 LGHDT, CDR2 YNNKEL (reference sequence). The J segment lost 0 bases and the V segment lost 11 bases, leaving 17 bases of the junction unmatched. CDR3 length equals 19 residues. CDR3 sequence: CALKMGLAGGLWSSYEQYF. For the CDR3, the DNA is TGTGCCCTCAAGATGGGACTAGCGGGGGGCCTTTGGAGCTCCTACGAGCAGTACTTC.

This clonotype was seen at least ten times. V usage is TRBV18 and J usage is TRBJ2-5; 8 nucleotides agree with TRBD1. The CDR3 loop spans 16 amino acids. Germline CDR1 reads KGHSH; CDR2 reads LQKENI. The V gene end was trimmed by 2 bases and the J gene end by 1 base; junction bases not matched to a gene: 6. CDR3 in amino acids: CASSPFWTGSQETQYF. CDR3 sequence (DNA): TGTGCCAGCTCACCATTCTGGACAGGGTCCCAAGAGACCCAGTACTTC. Drawing the rest from reference TRBV18 and TRBJ2-5, the complete variable domain is NAGVMQNPRHLVRRRGQEARLRCSPMKGHSHVYWYRQLPEEGLKFMVYLQKENIIDESGMPKERFSAEFPKEGPSILRIQQVVRGDSAAYFCASSPFWTGSQETQYFGPGTRLLVL.

There are many counts of this clonotype. The chain is built from TRBV24-1 and TRBJ2-2; 10 bases are a match to TRBD1. The CDR3 is 15 amino acids. V was clipped by 3 bases and J by 4 bases; unmatched bases: 1. CDR1 and CDR2 from the germline V gene are KGHDR and SFDVKD. The CDR3 here is CATSDGTGVTGELFF. In DNA, the CDR3 is TGTGCCACCAGTGATGGGACAGGGGTCACCGGGGAGCTGTTTTTT.

This clonotype was picked up a small number of times. The chain carries TRBV20-1 and TRBJ2-7; 8 nucleotides align to TRBD1. With 4 bases clipped from V and 0 bases from J, the junction kept 8 bases outside the gene matches. The CDR3 runs 15 residues. CDR1 is DFQATT, CDR2 SNEGSKA, per germline (reference sequence). CDR3 loop: CSATPTGTGSYEQYF. The CDR3 nucleotides read TGCAGTGCTACCCCAACCGGGACAGGCTCCTACGAGCAGTACTTC.

This clonotype was counted many times. This chain links TRBV29-1 with TRBJ1-2; tentative D call: TRBD1 (6 bases). The V gene's germline CDR1 is SQVTM and CDR2 ANQGSEA. This CDR3 has 12 residues. Trimming stripped 8 bases from V and 2 bases from J, with 12 bases between. CDR3 in DNA: TGCAGCTCCCGGGACAACAACTATGGCTACACCTTC. Translation: CSSRDNNYGYTF.

This clonotype has a count of ten or more. The rearrangement links TRBV7-9 to TRBJ2-6, with no clear D. V was pared by 7 bases and J by 3 bases, with 19 bases between. Germline assignment: CDR1 SEHNR and CDR2 FQNEAQ (reference sequence). This CDR3 spans 17 amino acids. The CDR3 sequence: CASTSQLMGFGANVLTF. CDR3 sequence (DNA): TGTGCCAGCACGTCACAGCTGATGGGTTTTGGGGCCAACGTCCTGACTTTC.

At least ten counts were recorded for this clonotype. The chain recombines TRBV5-1 with TRBJ1-4; TRBD1 might be the D (5 bases). V lost 4 bases and J 8 bases, leaving 18 bases between the germline ends. This CDR3 is 15 amino acids long. Germline CDR1 is SGHRS and CDR2 is YFSETQ. The CDR3 bases are TGCGCCAGCAGCCGCGAGGGGAGGCAGCCGGAAAAACTGTTTTTT. It codes for CASSREGRQPEKLFF.

This clonotype was detected many times. This chain uses TRBV28 with TRBJ1-5; no definite D call. CDR3 length: 15 residues. V was cut by 8 bases and J by 2 bases, with 16 bases left in between. The germline V gene has CDR1 MDHEN and CDR2 SYDVKM. Written as DNA, the CDR3 is TGTGCCAGCTGCTGCAGCTTTGAACGCAATCAGCCCCAGCATTTT. Protein sequence: CASCCSFERNQPQHF.

This clonotype has just a few counts. The chain uses TRBV7-2 and TRBJ2-7; a possible D gene is TRBD1 (7 bases). This CDR3 has 17 residues. Germline CDR1 is SGHTA and CDR2 is FQGNSA. Trimming left V 5 bases short and J 6 bases short, with 26 bases between. As DNA, the CDR3 is TGTGCCAGCAGCCCGAGGAGGGACAGCGTCCTTTTCCTCGAGCAGTACTTC. It specifies CASSPRRDSVLFLEQYF.

This clonotype has a count of ten or more. This chain connects TRBV28 to TRBJ2-1; tentative D call: TRBD1 (5 bases). V shed 7 bases and J shed 12 bases, with 16 bases lying between them. Germline CDR1 reads MDHEN; CDR2 reads SYDVKM. The CDR3 loop spans 12 amino acids. The DNA of the CDR3 is TGTGCCAGCACCTCGGACACTGTGGGGCAGTTCTTC. This gives the protein CASTSDTVGQFF.

With regard to this clonotype: The junction departs from the called germline gene at one end, perhaps through a read error. The chain uses TRBV7-7 and TRBJ2-7; D remains ambiguous. The CDR3 extends over 14 amino acids. The V gene's germline CDR1 is SSHAT and CDR2 FNYEAQ (reference sequence). CDR3 amino acids: CASSPAGQPYEQYF. The CDR3 DNA follows: TGTGCTAGCAGCCCCGCCGGGCAGCCCTACGAGCAGTACTTC.

This clonotype has only a few counts. The chain carries TRBV14 and TRBJ1-5; 8 nucleotides align to TRBD1. Losses at the gene ends were 4 bases for V and 7 bases for J; bases not matched to a gene: 3. Germline CDR1 reads SGHDN; CDR2 reads FVKESK. The CDR3 covers 13 residues. The CDR3 bases are TGTGCCAGCAGCCGGACAGGGAACCAGCCCCAGCATTTT. Translating it yields CASSRTGNQPQHF.

The chain employs TRBV12-3 or TRBV12-4 and TRBJ1-6; no clear D. Trimming shortened V by 3 bases and J by 10 bases, and 7 bases separated the two germline ends. This CDR3 is built from 12 residues. The CDR3 nucleotides read TGTGCCAGCAGTTTTTCCGAATCACCCCTCCACTTT. Its translation is CASSFSESPLHF.

This clonotype appeared a few times. The V and J genes are TRBV9 and TRBJ2-7; 7 bases are a match to TRBD1. This CDR3 region has 14 residues. Germline CDR1 reads SGDLS; CDR2 reads YYNGEE. The J segment lost 3 bases and the V segment lost 3 bases, leaving 6 bases of the junction unmatched. CDR3: CASSDRDRDYEQYF. The CDR3 region has the DNA TGTGCCAGCAGCGACCGGGACAGAGACTACGAGCAGTACTTC.

About this clonotype: A clone one base away is much larger, so this may be a read error. The gene calls are TRBV7-7 and TRBJ2-1, with TRBD2 matching 14 bases. The CDR3 sequence is 15 residues long. Germline V gene sequence: CDR1 SSHAT, CDR2 FNYEAQ (reference sequence). As DNA, the CDR3 is TGTGCTAGCAGCCAGGGACTAGCGGGGGACAATGAGCAGTCCTTC. Protein product: CASSQGLAGDNEQSF.